A single T cell receptor beta chain is shown here with its context. The source of the sample is a study of blood T cell repertoires in COVID-19. Study information: Sites in the United States, Italy and Spain provided acute and convalescent COVID-19 samples. The cDNA or gDNA used as material had been derived from T cells, B-cell-depleted T cells, or PBMCs.

The V and J ends lost 7 bases and 6 bases, in that order; junction bases with no gene match: 13. The germline V gene encodes CDR1 MDHEN and CDR2 SYDVKM. CDR3 length equals 16 residues. As processed by the authors: By means of reference gene primer amplification, nucleated cell counts were estimated. Profiled with immunoSEQ multiplex PCR; TCRdb holds only in-frame clones, not every one. The V and J calls and clone size come from that table; D and trimming were worked out from the DNA. The sample shows around 64,000 clones, roughly 88% of them seen only once. The specimen was peripheral blood. The source of this sequence is a human donor in a cohort sampled during active COVID-19. The chain links TRBV28 to TRBJ1-5; TRBD1 matches 9 bases. Here the CDR3 DNA reads TGTGCCAGCAAGGTTACCGGGGGACAGGGCTTTCAGCCCCAGCATTTT. Translation gives CASKVTGGQGFQPQHF.